Each of the 3 T cell receptor beta chains below was sequenced from the same sample in a study of radiotherapy plus CTLA-4 blockade in lung cancer. The assay was immunoSEQ multiplex PCR, and TCRdb's table has in-frame clones only and misses some. The sample lists tens of thousands of clones; around 79% were seen once. This specimen consisted of peripheral blood, obtained from a patient treated with radiotherapy plus ipilimumab. The receptors come from a human donor with non-small cell lung cancer who had a complete response to radiotherapy plus ipilimumab.

As regards this clone: At one end, the junction sequence differs from germline, possibly due to a read error. V is TRBV27 and J is TRBJ1-1; D ambiguous. This CDR3 spans 12 amino acids. Looked up from germline, CDR1 is MNHEY and CDR2 is SMNVEV (reference sequence). CDR3 residues: CANSLSGWLTFF. In DNA form, the CDR3 reads TGTGCCAACAGTTTATCAGGATGGCTGACTTTCTTT.

The table lists this clone with a count of one. The rearrangement links TRBV5-1 to TRBJ2-3; 7 bases align to TRBD1. The germline V gene has CDR1 SGHRS and CDR2 YFSETQ. This CDR3 comprises 16 residues. V trimming: 2 bases; J trimming: 2 bases; junction bases outside the gene matches: 8. CDR3: CASSLTGQPYTDTQYF. In nucleotides, the CDR3 is TGCGCCAGCAGCTTAACGGGACAGCCTTACACAGATACGCAGTATTTT.

This chain uses TRBV5-1 with TRBJ1-1; 7 nucleotides agree with TRBD1. V trimming: 1 base; J trimming: 5 bases; junction bases outside the gene matches: 8. The germline V gene has CDR1 SGHRS and CDR2 YFSETQ. There are 15 residues in the CDR3. The CDR3 protein is CASSLSDRVGTEAFF. The CDR3 DNA sequence: TGCGCCAGCAGCTTGTCTGACAGGGTAGGGACTGAAGCTTTCTTT. The whole variable domain, remainder taken from reference TRBV5-1 and TRBJ1-1, is KAGVTQTPRYLIKTRGQQVTLSCSPISGHRSVSWYQQTPGQGLQFLFEYFSETQRNKGNFPGRFSGRQFSNSRSEMNVSTLELGDSALYLCASSLSDRVGTEAFFGQGTRLTVV.